This T cell receptor beta chain was obtained from a study of T cell responses to AZD1222 COVID-19 vaccine. This CDR3 has 13 residues. From germline, CDR1 is SGHTA and CDR2 FQGTGA. Trimming took 4 bases from V and 6 from J, leaving 10 bases between them. TCRdb's table, derived via immunoSEQ multiplex PCR, lists solely in-frame clones and lacks some. Here the sample spans fewer than 150,000 clones, over 85% being singletons. The sequence derives from an adult in good health. The chain joins TRBV7-3 to TRBJ2-1; no clear D. This specimen consisted of peripheral blood, obtained on day 0 of AZD1222 vaccination. DNA of the CDR3: TGTGCCAGCAGCTCCAACAGAGGCAATGAGCAGTTCTTC. Protein sequence: CASSSNRGNEQFF.